This TCR beta chain was captured in a study of blood T cell repertoires in COVID-19. Sequencing was performed with immunoSEQ multiplex PCR; in TCRdb, only in-frame clones are kept and a portion is missing. The sample lists about 110,000 clones, 60% to 80% occurring once. This clone was picked up a small number of times. There are 15 residues in the CDR3. Trimming took 2 bases from V and 2 from J, leaving 12 bases between them. Germline values: CDR1 MGHRA, CDR2 YSYEKL. This chain connects TRBV4-1 to TRBJ1-2; D not resolved. Material for sequencing was peripheral blood. This sequence originates from a woman aged 80 or older with active or convalescent COVID-19. This CDR3 reads CASSQSTTVNYGYTF. The CDR3 nucleotides are TGCGCCAGCAGCCAATCCACGACTGTCAACTATGGCTACACCTTC.